The sequence of this T cell receptor beta chain was determined in a study of T cell responses to AZD1222 COVID-19 vaccine (dated by TCRdb to about 2021). Regarding the complete study: A total of roughly 240 trial participants underwent TCR sequencing, of whom about 200 received two doses of AZD1222 and 26 received two doses of the MenACWY control vaccine. Trial participants were enrolled into age subgroups of 18-55, 56-69 and 70-plus years, which contained about 150, 27 and 61 TCR-sequenced participants, respectively. The paper as a whole reports these results and caveats: After two AZD1222 doses, both the breadth and the depth of spike-specific TCRs were significantly higher than at day 0 and than in MenACWY recipients. No day 14 peak-response samples were available, so repertoires were characterized only after the peak T cell response. Only a handful of AZD1222 recipients were SARS-CoV-2 seropositive at baseline, limiting conclusions about previously exposed vaccinees. The 56-69-year group was small, and its depth increase did not reach significance, likely because of low power. Participants were mostly white British and included more females than males, and it was suggested by the authors that clonal diversity may have been underestimated. Reportedly, almost half of the unique spike-specific TCRs recognized epitopes lying outside the regions that are mutated in the B.1.351 and B.1.1.7 variants. The whole spike protein was spanned by vaccine-associated CD4 TCRs, and dominant responses were seen in regions 160-218 and 743-854.

With regard to this clone: Its antigen target is currently unknown. Per-base quality was not reported, and no clone a single base away is much larger than it.

There are 14 amino acids in the CDR3, from cysteine to phenylalanine inclusive. Just the 42-base CDR3 DNA is kept, in frame starting at base 1. CDR1 and CDR2, looked up from the germline V gene, are LGHNA and YSLEER. The V and J ends are trimmed by 4 bases and 8 bases, leaving 15 bases between them. The CDR3 regions of human TCRbeta chains were analyzed by immunosequencing. The source study handled its data this way. Repertoire TCRs were checked for matches against a reference library of SARS-CoV-2-specific TCRs that had been generated using the MIRA antigen-specificity platform. Breadth was defined as the fraction of unique TCRs that were SARS-CoV-2-associated. Depth was defined as the fraction of total T cells that were SARS-CoV-2-associated. Each spike-specific TCR was assigned to its reactive spike region and to a CD4 or CD8 class using the MIRA data. Log10-transformed breadth and depth values were compared by one-way ANOVA with Sidak's multiple comparisons tests. TCRdb took this table from immuneACCESS and kept in-frame rearrangements with V and J called. Such tables lack part of the clones; where checked against another copy, unresolved V genes explain under half of the gap, and the rest is unexplained. Clone size and V and J calls were adopted from that table, with D and trimming inferred from the DNA. Counted in this sample were some 100,000 clones; around 87% of them appeared once. 4% to 4.5% of the sample belongs to the ten largest clones.

Read against the paper, the sample's time point label means: baseline before first vaccination. The treatment or condition label corresponds to: meningococcal conjugate vaccine given as trial control. Vaccinee samples were obtained from the UK trials COV001 and COV002, which included a single-blind randomized controlled phase 2/3 trial of AZD1222 (ChAdOx1 nCoV-19) in healthy adults. For TCRbeta chain sequencing, PBMC samples from trial participants were taken at day 0 and at day 28 after the second dose. This clonotype was sampled from an adult in good health. The sequence joins TRBV4-3 to TRBJ2-1, with TRBD2 as a weak D call on 6 bases. The sequencing here drew on peripheral blood, taken on day 0 of MenACWY control vaccination. The nucleotide sequence is TGCGCCAGCAGCCTCCGACTAGGCGGTCATGAGCAGTTCTTC. Translated, this gives CASSLRLGGHEQFF.